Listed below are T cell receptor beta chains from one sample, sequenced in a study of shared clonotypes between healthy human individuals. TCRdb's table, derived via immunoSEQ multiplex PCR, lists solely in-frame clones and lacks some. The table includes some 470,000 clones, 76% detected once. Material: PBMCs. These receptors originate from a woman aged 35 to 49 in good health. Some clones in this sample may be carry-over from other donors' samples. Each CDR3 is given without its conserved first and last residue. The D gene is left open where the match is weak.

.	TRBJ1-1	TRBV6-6	ASSPGGGRRNTEAF
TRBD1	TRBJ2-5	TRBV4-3	ASSQDRGGTGRTQY
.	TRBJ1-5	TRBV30	AWTHGANQPQH
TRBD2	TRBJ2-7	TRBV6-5	ASTGAGGYEQY
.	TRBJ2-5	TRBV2	ASSPRERETQY
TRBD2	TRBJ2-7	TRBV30	AWSVGLAGYEQY
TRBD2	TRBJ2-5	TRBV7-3	ASSFSGGAETQY
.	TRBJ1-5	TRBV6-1	ASSVADSNQPQH
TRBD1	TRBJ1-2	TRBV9	ASSARTGAGYGYT
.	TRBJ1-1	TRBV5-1	ASRLMGVLNTEAF
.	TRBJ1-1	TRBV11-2	ASSLGAGPQTEAF
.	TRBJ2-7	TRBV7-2	ATQIFREPYEQY
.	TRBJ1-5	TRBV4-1	ASSQGTPGNQPQH
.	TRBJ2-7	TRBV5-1	ASSLAGDFEQY
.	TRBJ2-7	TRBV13	ASSLVAGLTYEQY
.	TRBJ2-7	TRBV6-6	ASSEESLYEQY
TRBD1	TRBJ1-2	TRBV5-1	ASSGTGARDGYT
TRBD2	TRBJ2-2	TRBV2	ASSGGTSIVAGELF
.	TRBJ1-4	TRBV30	AWNSGTEGEKLF
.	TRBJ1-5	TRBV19	ASSMVWASNQPQH
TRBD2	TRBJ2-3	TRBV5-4	ASSSGGIGTDTQY
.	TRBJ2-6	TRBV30	AWSDDQPSGANVLT
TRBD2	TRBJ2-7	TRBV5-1	ASSLDSAGAREQY
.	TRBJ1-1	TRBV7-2	ASSLEGDWDTEAF
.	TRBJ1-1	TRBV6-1	ASSDGSRGTEAF
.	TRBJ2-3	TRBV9	ASSARTGDTQY
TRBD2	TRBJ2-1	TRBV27	ASSFSGRSYNEQF
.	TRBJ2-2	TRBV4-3	ASSQGSSRRGTGELF
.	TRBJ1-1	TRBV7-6	ASTPRGVTEAF
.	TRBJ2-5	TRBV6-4	ASKQGGTAREETQY
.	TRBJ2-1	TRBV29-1	SVGARVHEQF
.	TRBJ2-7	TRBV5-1	ASSVGRNRLDEQY
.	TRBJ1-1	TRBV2	AGSGDAEAF
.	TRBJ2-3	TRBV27	ASSLTALGVDTQY
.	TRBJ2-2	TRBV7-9	ASSLYENTGELF
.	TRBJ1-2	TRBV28	ASSADPGSQISGYT
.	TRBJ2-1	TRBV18	ASSGIGGSDEQF
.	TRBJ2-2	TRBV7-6	ASSYNRGGAGELF
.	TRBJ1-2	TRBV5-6	ASSLAPGPGYT
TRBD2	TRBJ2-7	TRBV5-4	ASSQASGELEQY
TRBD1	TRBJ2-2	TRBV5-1	ASSLKTGGSGELF
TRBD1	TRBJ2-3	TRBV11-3	ASSLQGDLTDTQY
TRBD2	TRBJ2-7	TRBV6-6	ASRWAGAYEQY
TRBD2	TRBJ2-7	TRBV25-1	ASSPGGVGRGEQY
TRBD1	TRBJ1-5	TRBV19	ASRLDRGGYQPQH
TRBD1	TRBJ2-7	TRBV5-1	ASSPGQGARYEQY
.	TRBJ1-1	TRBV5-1	ASSLGPGNTEAF
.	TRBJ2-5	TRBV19	ASSMGDTAETQY
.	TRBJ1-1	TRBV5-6	ASSLPTGHYTEAF